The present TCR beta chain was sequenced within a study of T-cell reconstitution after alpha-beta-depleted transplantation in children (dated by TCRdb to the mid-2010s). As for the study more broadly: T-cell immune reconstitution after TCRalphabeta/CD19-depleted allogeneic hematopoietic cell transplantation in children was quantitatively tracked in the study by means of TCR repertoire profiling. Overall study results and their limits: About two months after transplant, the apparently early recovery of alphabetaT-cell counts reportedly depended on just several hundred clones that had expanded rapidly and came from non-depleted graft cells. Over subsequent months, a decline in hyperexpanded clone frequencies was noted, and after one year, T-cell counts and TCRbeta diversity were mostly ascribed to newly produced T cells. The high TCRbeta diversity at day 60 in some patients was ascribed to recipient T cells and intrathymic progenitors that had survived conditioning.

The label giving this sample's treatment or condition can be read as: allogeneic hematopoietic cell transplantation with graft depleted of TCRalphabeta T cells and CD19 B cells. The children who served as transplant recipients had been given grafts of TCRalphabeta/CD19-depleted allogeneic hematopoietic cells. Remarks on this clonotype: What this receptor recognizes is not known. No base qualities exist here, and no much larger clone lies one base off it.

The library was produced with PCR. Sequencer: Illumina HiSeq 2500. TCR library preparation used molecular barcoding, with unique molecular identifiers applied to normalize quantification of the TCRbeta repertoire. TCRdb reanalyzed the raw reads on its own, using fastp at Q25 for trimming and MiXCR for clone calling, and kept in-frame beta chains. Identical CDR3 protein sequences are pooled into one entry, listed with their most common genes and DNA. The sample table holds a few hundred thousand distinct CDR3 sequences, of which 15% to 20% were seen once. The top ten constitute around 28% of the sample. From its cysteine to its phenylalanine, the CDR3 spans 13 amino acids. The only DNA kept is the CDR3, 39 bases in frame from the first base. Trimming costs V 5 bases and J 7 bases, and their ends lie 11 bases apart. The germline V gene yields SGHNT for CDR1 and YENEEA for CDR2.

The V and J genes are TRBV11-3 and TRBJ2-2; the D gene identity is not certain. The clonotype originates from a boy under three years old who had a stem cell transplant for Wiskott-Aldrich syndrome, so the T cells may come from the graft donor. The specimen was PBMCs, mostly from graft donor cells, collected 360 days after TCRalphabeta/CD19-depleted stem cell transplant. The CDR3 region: CASSPRSNGELFF. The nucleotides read TGTGCCAGCAGCCCAAGATCTAACGGGGAGCTGTTTTTT.